The 5 T cell receptor beta chains reported below all come from one sample, sequenced in a study of T cells in Graves' hyperthyroidism and ophthalmopathy. TCR beta CDR3 regions were amplified from RNA transcripts. The HTBI primer set was used in a first-round RT-PCR of the TCR CDR3. MiXCR was run by TCRdb on the multiplex PCR reads, yielding one entry per CDR3 protein. The sample holds some 440,000 distinct CDR3 sequences, 15% to 17% seen once. Sample: blood. Source of these receptors: a young woman with Graves' hyperthyroidism.

The table lists this clonotype with many counts. The chain carries TRBV3-1 and TRBJ1-6; D perhaps matches TRBD1 (5 bases). The CDR3 totals 15 residues. CDR1 and CDR2 from the germline V gene are LGHDT and YNNKEL (reference sequence). Trimming took 4 bases from V and 7 from J, leaving 14 bases between them. CDR3: CASSLQGGSNSPLHF. In DNA, the CDR3 is TGTGCCAGCAGCCTCCAGGGAGGATCGAATTCACCCCTCCACTTT.

This clonotype was observed many times. The J gene is TRBJ1-5, the V gene TRBV2; D uncertain. The CDR3 has 13 amino acids. Germline-derived CDR1 and CDR2 are SNHLY and FYNNEI. V was clipped by 7 bases and J by 5 bases, with 12 bases between them. The CDR3 bases are TGTGCCAGCAACCAGCAACTGGATCAGCCCCAGCATTTT. Its protein is CASNQQLDQPQHF.

The rearrangement links TRBV2 to TRBJ2-7; D might be TRBD1 (6 bases). Deletions cut 7 bases from V and 2 bases from J, with 18 bases between. Germline V gene data show CDR1 as SNHLY and CDR2 as FYNNEI. The CDR3 extends over 15 amino acids. The CDR3: CASTPGTYMTYEQYF. Written as DNA, the CDR3 is TGTGCCAGCACCCCGGGGACATATATGACCTACGAGCAGTACTTC.

The rearrangement uses TRBV18 and TRBJ1-1; D unclear. The CDR3 runs to 17 residues. Germline V gives CDR1 KGHSH, CDR2 LQKENI. Trimming stripped 5 bases from V and 7 bases from J, with 26 bases between. The CDR3 nucleotides read TGTGCCAGCTCAGCCCTTGGGAGCTCCACACTGACGGGTGAAGCTTTCTTT. It yields the protein CASSALGSSTLTGEAFF.

This clonotype was seen ten or more times. J is TRBJ2-5 and V is TRBV2; TRBD1 matches 9 bases. CDR1 SNHLY and CDR2 FYNNEI come from the germline V gene. The CDR3 covers 13 residues. The junction had 1 base not matched to a gene; V was cut back by 6 bases and J by 2 bases. As DNA, the CDR3 is TGTGCCAGCAGGGGGACAGGGCAAGAGACCCAGTACTTC. Its protein is CASRGTGQETQYF.